This is a list of T cell receptor beta chains from one sample in a study of cytomegalovirus exposure and HLA in healthy donors. This table comes from immunoSEQ multiplex PCR, and its TCRdb copy is limited to in-frame clones, with some not included. The data show 85,000 to 130,000 clones, around 79% seen once. Sequencing was performed on PBMCs. These TCRs come from a man aged 60-69 years in good health and CMV-seronegative. Both conserved end residues are part of each CDR3. D genes are given only for firm matches. A clone size is listed for some rows: how often the clone was seen (once, few, many), or a class if it is expanded.

j_call,v_call,clone_size,d_call,cdr3_nt,cdr3_aa
TRBJ1-6,TRBV7-2,NA,TRBD1,TGTGCCAGCAGCTTAGCGCGACAGGGCAATTCACCCCTCCACTTT,CASSLARQGNSPLHF
TRBJ1-1,TRBV7-9,NA,NA,TGTGCCAGCAGCCAATTTTGGGGGGGAACGAAGGACACTGAAGCTTTCTTT,CASSQFWGGTKDTEAFF
TRBJ2-6,TRBV7-2,NA,NA,TGTGCCAGCAGACCGCGGAGAGCTGGGGCCAACGTCCTGACTTTC,CASRPRRAGANVLTF
TRBJ1-2,TRBV30,NA,TRBD1,TGTGCCTGGAGTGTTAGACAGGGTCTCCGATATGGGTATAACTATGGCTACACCTTC,CAWSVRQGLRYGYNYGYTF
TRBJ1-2,TRBV5-1,NA,TRBD1,TGCGCCAGCAGCTTGACCCAAAAACAGGGGGCTGTCTATGGCTACACCTTC,CASSLTQKQGAVYGYTF
TRBJ1-1,TRBV27,NA,NA,TGTGCCAGCAGTTCTTTATTTGGGCAGGGGAACACTGAAGCTTTCTTT,CASSSLFGQGNTEAFF
TRBJ2-1,TRBV9,NA,NA,TGTGCCAGCAGCGTAGGACAGCACAGCTCCTACAATGAGCAGTTCTTC,CASSVGQHSSYNEQFF
TRBJ1-1,TRBV18,NA,NA,TGTGCCAGCTCACCACCCGGGGTTGCTGAAGCTTTCTTT,CASSPPGVAEAFF
TRBJ1-1,TRBV11-1,NA,TRBD1,TGTGCCAGCAGCCACCTGGACAGGGGCACTGAAGCTTTCTTT,CASSHLDRGTEAFF
TRBJ2-3,TRBV7-2,once,TRBD2,TGTGCCAGCAGCCTCCTCCCGCGGGGGGGCGGTACAGATACGCAGTATTTT,CASSLLPRGGGTDTQYF
TRBJ2-2,TRBV4-2,NA,TRBD2,TGTGCCAGCAGCCACCTAGCGGGGGAGGGCACCGGGGAGCTGTTTTTT,CASSHLAGEGTGELFF
TRBJ2-1,TRBV2,NA,TRBD2,TGTGCCAGCAGGAAGAGCGGGGCTAACTACAATGAGCAGTTCTTC,CASRKSGANYNEQFF
TRBJ1-1,TRBV7-2,NA,NA,TGTGCCAGCAGCTTCCGGGGAATCACTGAAGCTTTCTTT,CASSFRGITEAFF
TRBJ1-1,TRBV2,NA,NA,TGTGCCAGCAGTTTGACAGATAACACTGAAGCTTTCTTT,CASSLTDNTEAFF
TRBJ2-1,TRBV4-3,NA,TRBD2,TGCGCCAGCAGCCAAGACCTTCGGCGGGGGGGCGGTGAGCAGTTCTTC,CASSQDLRRGGGEQFF
TRBJ2-3,TRBV27,NA,TRBD2,TGTGCCAGCAGTGCCCAGCGGGGGGGCGGCACAGATACGCAGTATTTT,CASSAQRGGGTDTQYF
TRBJ2-5,TRBV2,few,NA,TGTGCCAGCAGTACCCAGGGGATAGGGGAGACCCAGTACTTC,CASSTQGIGETQYF
TRBJ2-3,TRBV20-1,NA,NA,TGCACCGTAAGCCAGGCAGATACGCAGTATTTT,CTVSQADTQYF
TRBJ1-1,TRBV5-1,few,NA,TGCGCCAGCAGCTTGGCCCGGAACACTGAAGCTTTCTTT,CASSLARNTEAFF
TRBJ1-1,TRBV7-8,NA,NA,TGTGCCAGCAGCTTAATGCAGCGAGCTTTCTTT,CASSLMQRAFF
TRBJ2-7,TRBV5-8,NA,NA,TGTGCCAGCAGGTCTCGAACAGGAGCCTACGAGCAGTACTTC,CASRSRTGAYEQYF
TRBJ2-2,TRBV9,NA,TRBD1,TGTGCCAGCAGCGCTCTCGGGGACAGGGCCACCGGGGAGCTGTTTTTT,CASSALGDRATGELFF
TRBJ2-2,TRBV5-1,NA,NA,TGCGCCAGCTCGCGGAACACCGGGGAGCTGTTTTTT,CASSRNTGELFF
TRBJ2-2,TRBV5-5,NA,TRBD2,TGTGCCAGCAGCTTGAGGCCTAGCGGGGTTAACGGGGAGCTGTTTTTT,CASSLRPSGVNGELFF
TRBJ2-3,TRBV27,NA,NA,TGTGCCAGCAGTCCGGGGCAGGGGTTCGCAGATACGCAGTATTTT,CASSPGQGFADTQYF